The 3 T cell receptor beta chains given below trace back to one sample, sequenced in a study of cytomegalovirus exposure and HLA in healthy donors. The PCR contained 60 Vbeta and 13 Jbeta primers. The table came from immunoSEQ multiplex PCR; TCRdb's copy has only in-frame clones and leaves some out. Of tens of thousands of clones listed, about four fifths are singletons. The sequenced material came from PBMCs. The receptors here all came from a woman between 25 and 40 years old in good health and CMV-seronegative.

The CDR3 reads CASSSNDRVAGYTF. In DNA, the CDR3 is TGTGCCAGCAGCTCCAACGACAGGGTGGCTGGCTACACCTTC. The chain recombines TRBV9 with TRBJ1-2; 7 bases agree with TRBD1. CDR1 is SGDLS and CDR2 is YYNGEE in the germline V gene. The ends lost 4 bases at V and 7 bases at J; junction bases unmatched: 10. The CDR3 spans 14 residues.

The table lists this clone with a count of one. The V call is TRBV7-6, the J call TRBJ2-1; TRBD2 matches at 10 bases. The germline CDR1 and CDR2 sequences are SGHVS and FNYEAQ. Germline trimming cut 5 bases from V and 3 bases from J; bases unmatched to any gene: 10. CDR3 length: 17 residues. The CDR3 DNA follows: TGTGCCAGCAGCCCAAGCCTCGAGCGGGGGGGCTACAATGAGCAGTTCTTC. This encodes CASSPSLERGGYNEQFF.

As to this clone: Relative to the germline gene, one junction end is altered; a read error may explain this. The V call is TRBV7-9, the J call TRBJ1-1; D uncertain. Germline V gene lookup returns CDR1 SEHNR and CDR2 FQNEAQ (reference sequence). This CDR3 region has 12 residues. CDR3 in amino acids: CSSSLVADEAFF. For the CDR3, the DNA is TGTTCCAGCAGCTTAGTAGCAGATGAAGCTTTCTTT.